This TCR beta chain is drawn from a study of CD8+ T cells in alopecia areata. The wider study: Treated individuals took tofacitinib by mouth, 5 to 10 mg twice daily. The study's findings and limits: Since there was just one nonresponder, nobody can yet say how baseline CD8+ expansion ties to response. Many expanded lesional clones persisted in scalp and blood during tofacitinib.

Sequencing templates came from extracted RNA that was reverse transcribed into cDNA. The data were produced by immunoSEQ multiplex PCR, yet TCRdb's version contains in-frame clones alone and is incomplete. The data show about 270,000 clones, with roughly 63% seen just once and 0.75% to 0.95% held by the top ten. CDR3 length: 15 amino acids. Germline V gene lookup returns CDR1 SGHAT and CDR2 FQNNGV. V was clipped by 5 bases and J by 7 bases; unmatched bases: 11. Concerning this clone: Its cognate antigen is unknown.

Treatment of the sample: oral pan-JAK inhibitor, 5-10 mg twice daily. The chain uses TRBV11-2 and TRBJ1-2; 9 bases match TRBD1. The receptor's source is a human donor with alopecia areata. The sequencing here drew on CD4+ T cells sorted from blood, taken around week 53, from a patient treated with tofacitinib. The CDR3 here is CASSPRTGESSGYTF. The CDR3 DNA reads as TGTGCCAGCAGCCCCCGGACAGGGGAGTCGTCTGGCTACACCTTC.